These 25 T cell receptor beta chains were sequenced from one sample in a study of blood T cell repertoires in COVID-19. The data were produced by immunoSEQ multiplex PCR, yet TCRdb's version contains in-frame clones alone and is incomplete. The table lists tens of thousands of clones, about 86% of them singletons. The material sequenced was peripheral blood. These receptors came from a woman aged 60 to 75 with acute or convalescent COVID-19.

This chain uses TRBV5-1 with TRBJ2-4; D might be TRBD1 (5 bases). This CDR3 is built from 14 residues. Trimming took off 0 bases at V and 6 bases at J, with 10 bases between the two ends. Looked up from germline, CDR1 is SGHRS and CDR2 is YFSETQ. CDR3 in amino acids: CASSLEVTGNIQYF. CDR3 DNA sequence: TGCGCCAGCAGCTTGGAGGTTACAGGAAACATTCAGTACTTC.

This clone occurred once. The chain carries TRBV10-3 and TRBJ1-2; D remains unclear. Deletions cut 0 bases from V and 9 bases from J, with 14 bases between. Germline V gene sequence: CDR1 ENHRY, CDR2 SYGVKD. The length of the CDR3 is 14 residues. In DNA form, the CDR3 reads TGTGCCATCAGTGAGTCGGGAGGACGGGCGAGCTACACCTTC. This encodes CAISESGGRASYTF.

V is TRBV19 and J is TRBJ1-3; 8 bases map to TRBD1. With 7 bases clipped from V and 1 base from J, the junction kept 6 bases outside the gene matches. There are 15 residues in the CDR3. Germline lookup yields CDR1 LNHDA and CDR2 SQIVND (reference sequence). Written as DNA, the CDR3 is TGTGCCAGTATCCAACAGGGGGAATCTGGAAACACCATATATTTT. Protein: CASIQQGESGNTIYF.

The chain has TRBV3-1 (or the pseudogene TRBV3-2) and TRBJ1-6, with D possibly being TRBD1 (6 bases). The CDR3 totals 13 residues. Trimming pared 6 bases from V and 7 bases from J, leaving 10 bases between. Germline CDR1 reads LGHDT; CDR2 reads YNNKEL (reference sequence). The CDR3 protein is CASSRQANSPLHF. CDR3 DNA sequence: TGTGCCAGCAGTCGACAGGCCAATTCACCCCTCCACTTT.

The V and J genes are TRBV27 and TRBJ1-1; D remains ambiguous. CDR1 is MNHEY, CDR2 SMNVEV, per germline (reference sequence). This CDR3 is 14 amino acids long. Between the trimmed V and J ends, which lost 3 bases and 5 bases, there was a span of 13 bases. CDR3: CASSFTIAGTEAFF. The CDR3 DNA reads TGTGCCAGCAGTTTTACCATAGCGGGAACTGAAGCTTTCTTT.

The chain combines TRBV29-1 with TRBJ1-5; D is possibly TRBD1 (6 bases). The CDR3 consists of 14 residues. The germline V gene encodes CDR1 SQVTM and CDR2 ANQGSEA. Trimming cost V 4 bases and J 0 bases, with 10 bases left between them. The CDR3 DNA follows: TGCAGCGTTGGTGAGGGGGATAGCAATCAGCCCCAGCATTTT. Encoded protein: CSVGEGDSNQPQHF.

This clone was counted a few times. The chain joins TRBV11-3 to TRBJ2-7; 9 bases agree with TRBD1. V was clipped by 5 bases and J by 4 bases; unmatched bases: 6. Germline assignment: CDR1 SGHNT and CDR2 YENEEA. CDR3 length: 14 amino acids. The CDR3 loop reads CASSHRDRAYEQYF. The CDR3 DNA follows: TGTGCCAGCAGCCACCGGGACAGGGCTTACGAGCAGTACTTC. Supplemented by reference TRBV11-3 and TRBJ2-7, the full variable domain reads EAGVVQSPRYKIIEKKQPVAFWCNPISGHNTLYWYLQNLGQGPELLIRYENEEAVDDSQLPKDRFSAERLKGVDSTLKIQPAELGDSAVYLCASSHRDRAYEQYFGPGTRLTVT.

The chain joins TRBV6-6 to TRBJ1-4; D gene ambiguous. V lost 5 bases to trimming and J lost 7 bases, with 17 bases between them. The CDR3 extends over 15 amino acids. The germline V gene has CDR1 MNHNY and CDR2 SVGAGI (reference sequence). CDR3 region: CASSLYGRAIEKLFF. CDR3 coding DNA: TGTGCCAGCAGTCTCTACGGGAGAGCGATTGAAAAACTGTTTTTT.

This clone showed up just a few times. This chain connects TRBV11-2 to TRBJ1-2; 8 bases align to TRBD1. The CDR3 covers 19 residues. Looked up from germline, CDR1 is SGHAT and CDR2 is FQNNGV. Germline trimming cut 4 bases from V and 0 bases from J; bases unmatched to any gene: 16. Here the CDR3 reads CASSSLRGTGQSTNYGYTF. The DNA of the CDR3 is TGTGCCAGCAGCTCATTAAGAGGGACAGGCCAGTCCACTAACTATGGCTACACCTTC.

This rearrangement joins TRBV27 to TRBJ1-2, with a tentative D call TRBD1 (5 bases). Germline CDR1 is MNHEY and CDR2 is SMNVEV (reference sequence). This CDR3 spans 13 amino acids. The V end was cut by 2 bases, the J end by 6 bases, with 10 bases between. The CDR3 sequence: CASSLQGMDGYTF. CDR3 coding DNA: TGTGCCAGCAGTTTACAGGGAATGGATGGCTACACCTTC.

This clone was observed a single time. The V gene is TRBV7-6, the J gene TRBJ1-1; perhaps TRBD1 as D (5 bases). CDR1 is SGHVS and CDR2 is FNYEAQ in the germline V gene. The CDR3 covers 14 residues. V was trimmed by 3 bases and J by 7 bases, leaving 15 bases between them. The CDR3 sequence is CASSFLGRQHEAFF. The CDR3 nucleotides read TGTGCCAGCAGCTTTTTGGGTCGACAGCATGAAGCTTTCTTT.

This chain links TRBV27 with TRBJ1-4; D unclear. Germline loops: CDR1 MNHEY, CDR2 SMNVEV (reference sequence). The CDR3 covers 13 residues. V was pared by 8 bases and J by 4 bases, with 11 bases between. This CDR3 is CASRGRYNEKLFF. Here the CDR3 DNA reads TGTGCCAGCCGCGGGCGTTATAATGAAAAACTGTTTTTT.

The rearrangement links TRBV18 to TRBJ2-3; D is unclear. Per germline, CDR1 KGHSH and CDR2 LQKENI. The V end lost 1 base, the J end lost 1 base, and 9 bases lay between the germline ends. CDR3 length: 15 residues. CDR3 DNA: TGTGCCAGCTCACCACTAGCTCTAGGCACAGATACGCAGTATTTT. This translates into CASSPLALGTDTQYF.

J is TRBJ1-1 and V is TRBV6-5; D possibly corresponds to TRBD1 (6 bases). The germline V gene has CDR1 MNHEY and CDR2 SVGAGI. V was cut by 6 bases and J by 1 base, with 9 bases left in between. The CDR3 is made up of 13 amino acids. The CDR3 reads CASRPRGNTEAFF. CDR3 bases: TGTGCCAGCAGACCCAGGGGGAACACTGAAGCTTTCTTT.

The rearrangement joins TRBV19 to TRBJ1-1; 10 bases are a match to TRBD1. V trimming: 7 bases; J trimming: 3 bases; junction bases outside the gene matches: 2. Germline loops: CDR1 LNHDA, CDR2 SQIVND (reference sequence). The CDR3 spans 13 residues. CDR3 amino acids: CASMGQGHTEAFF. The CDR3 nucleotides are TGTGCCAGTATGGGACAGGGGCACACTGAAGCTTTCTTT.

This chain connects TRBV10-3 to TRBJ1-1; D is uncertain. CDR1 and CDR2 from the germline V gene are ENHRY and SYGVKD. V was shortened by 4 bases and J by 4 bases, with 13 bases between the two germline ends. This CDR3 spans 14 amino acids. CDR3 in amino acids: CAISAARRGTEAFF. CDR3 nucleotide sequence: TGTGCCATCAGTGCGGCTCGGCGAGGCACTGAAGCTTTCTTT.

The CDR3 DNA reads TGTGCCAGCAGGTTGGAGCCGAACACTGAAGCTTTCTTT. Translation: CASRLEPNTEAFF. The chain couples TRBV7-3 to TRBJ1-1; D gene ambiguous. Germline CDR1 is SGHTA and CDR2 is FQGTGA. V lost 6 bases and J 1 base, leaving 9 bases between the germline ends. The CDR3 runs to 13 residues.

J is TRBJ1-6 and V is TRBV11-2; 9 nucleotides line up with TRBD1. Germline values: CDR1 SGHAT, CDR2 FQNNGV. This CDR3 spans 14 amino acids. V lost 9 bases, J lost 7 bases, and 7 bases stayed unmatched. CDR3 in DNA: TGTGCCAGTCGACAGGGGGTGCGAAATTCACCCCTCCACTTT. Translating it yields CASRQGVRNSPLHF.

This chain connects TRBV3-1 (or the pseudogene TRBV3-2) to TRBJ2-7; a possible D gene is TRBD2 (6 bases). CDR1 is LGHDT, CDR2 YNNKEL, per germline (reference sequence). The CDR3 loop spans 17 amino acids. V shed 1 base and J shed 0 bases, with 16 bases lying between them. CDR3 sequence: CASSQVSKRARSYEQYF. The DNA of the CDR3 is TGTGCCAGCAGCCAAGTTTCTAAGCGGGCCCGCTCCTACGAGCAGTACTTC.

The genes are TRBV2 and TRBJ2-7, with a possible D match to TRBD1 (6 bases). The V end was cut by 7 bases, the J end by 2 bases, with 12 bases between. The CDR3 sequence is 13 residues long. Germline CDR1 and CDR2: SNHLY and FYNNEI. The CDR3 region is CASILGGPYEQYF. The CDR3 DNA follows: TGTGCCAGCATATTAGGGGGTCCCTACGAGCAGTACTTC.

The chain uses TRBV5-1 and TRBJ1-3; tentatively, D is TRBD1 (6 bases). Trimming removed 4 bases at V and 7 bases at J, with 15 bases between. From germline, CDR1 is SGHRS and CDR2 YFSETQ. CDR3 length equals 14 residues. The chain's CDR3 is CASSGGAKENTIYF. The CDR3 DNA reads as TGCGCCAGCAGCGGGGGGGCTAAAGAGAACACCATATATTTT.

V usage is TRBV18 and J usage is TRBJ1-4, with a weak D call TRBD1 (5 bases). Germline CDR1 reads KGHSH; CDR2 reads LQKENI. V gave up 4 bases and J gave up 0 bases, with 6 bases separating them. The CDR3 spans 14 residues. The CDR3 spells CASSQTATNEKLFF. The CDR3 bases are TGTGCCAGCTCACAGACAGCAACTAATGAAAAACTGTTTTTT. Full variable domain (missing parts from reference TRBV18 and TRBJ1-4): NAGVMQNPRHLVRRRGQEARLRCSPMKGHSHVYWYRQLPEEGLKFMVYLQKENIIDESGMPKERFSAEFPKEGPSILRIQQVVRGDSAAYFCASSQTATNEKLFFGSGTQLSVL.

V gene TRBV5-5 combines with J gene TRBJ1-1; 9 bases line up with TRBD1. Trimming at V came to 3 bases and at J to 6 bases, leaving 3 bases not matched to a gene. Germline V gene sequence: CDR1 SGHKS, CDR2 YYEKEE (reference sequence). The CDR3 contains 13 residues. The CDR3 spells CASSSRDRAEAFF. The CDR3 DNA reads TGTGCCAGCAGCTCCCGGGACAGGGCTGAAGCTTTCTTT.

The genes are TRBV5-1 and TRBJ2-2; D unresolved. Per the germline V gene, CDR1 is SGHRS and CDR2 is YFSETQ. The germline V and J ends were trimmed by 3 bases and 2 bases, with 11 bases remaining between them. The CDR3 runs 15 residues. The CDR3 loop reads CASSYRTENTGELFF. As DNA, the CDR3 is TGCGCCAGCAGCTATAGAACAGAAAACACCGGGGAGCTGTTTTTT.

The chain is built from TRBV7-2 and TRBJ2-4; 9 bases fit TRBD2. Germline values: CDR1 SGHTA, CDR2 FQGNSA. Unmatched junction bases numbered 9, after V lost 5 bases and J lost 1 base. The CDR3 contains 17 residues. CDR3 nucleotide sequence: TGTGCCAGCAGCCCCATCCGCGGGGGGGCCGCCAAAAACATTCAGTACTTC. It encodes CASSPIRGGAAKNIQYF.